Described below is a single T cell receptor (beta chain) sequence and its context. The antigen is not known. This entry belongs to a study of T-cell memory formation after mild COVID-19. One entry per CDR3 protein results from TCRdb running MiXCR on the 5' RACE reads. The sample yields approximately 480,000 distinct CDR3 sequences, 15% to 20% seen once. Study-wide results and limits: Nothing confirmed that second-wave clones peaking on day 37 were specific for SARS-CoV-2. Most CD4+ clones that shrank were in CM and EM, while CD8+ ones turned up in EMRA. Pre-infection memory showed some responding clones, and this suggested that cross-reactive memory joined.

The V end lost 6 bases, the J end lost 7 bases, and 13 bases lay between the germline ends. Looked up from germline, CDR1 is SQVTM and CDR2 is ANQGSEA. The CDR3 contains 11 residues. Sequencing was performed on PBMCs or a T cell subset sorted from them (not recorded which). The clonotype originates from an adult woman who had mild COVID-19 (a few samples of this study predate the infection). Cell type and time point are not known. The chain links TRBV29-1 to TRBJ2-7; D is tentatively TRBD1 or TRBD2 (5 bases each). CDR3 amino acids: CSVTGRREQYF. In DNA form, the CDR3 reads TGCAGCGTGACGGGACGGCGGGAGCAGTACTTC.